The rows below give T cell receptor beta chains drawn from one sample of a study of shared clonotypes between healthy human individuals. Libraries were prepared by immunoSEQ multiplex PCR; TCRdb keeps only in-frame clonotypes and omits some of them. The table has just over 2,000,000 clones, just under 95% seen once; the top ten hold roughly 1%. The sequenced material came from naive CD8+ T cells sorted from blood. These TCRs come from a man aged 18 to 29 in good health. CDR3s include the opening cysteine and the closing phenylalanine or tryptophan. D genes are given only for firm matches. Expanded clones are given a class, and other clones once, few, many or no size at all.

>TRBJ1-1|few|TRBV20-1|.
TGCAGTGCTAGAGTCGTCACTGAAGCTTTCTTT
CSARVVTEAFF
>TRBJ2-3|.|TRBV6-5|TRBD2
TGTGCCAGCAGCAGCGGGGGGGCTGTAGATACGCAGTATTTT
CASSSGGAVDTQYF
>TRBJ2-7|.|TRBV7-4|TRBD1
TGTGCCAGCAGCCCTACTAAGACAGGGCGGTACGAGCAGTACTTC
CASSPTKTGRYEQYF
>TRBJ2-7|.|TRBV29-1|.
TGCAGCGCAAATGGAGGATCGGAGCAGTACTTC
CSANGGSEQYF
>TRBJ2-1|.|TRBV9|TRBD2
TGTGCCAGCAGCGTAGCGGCGGGAGGGATCTACAATGAGCAGTTCTTC
CASSVAAGGIYNEQFF
>TRBJ1-2|.|TRBV6-1|.
TGTGCCAGCAGTGAAAGTACAGGGCCGGGCTATGGCTACACCTTC
CASSESTGPGYGYTF
>TRBJ1-4|.|TRBV29-1|.
TGCAGCGTTGAAGATGGCAGTAGGGCTCTACTGTTTTTT
CSVEDGSRALLFF
>TRBJ1-1|once|TRBV28|TRBD1
TGTGCCAGCAGTACCACGACAGGGACAATGAACACTGAAGCTTTCTTT
CASSTTTGTMNTEAFF
>TRBJ2-1|.|TRBV7-9|TRBD2
TGTGCCAGCAACGTAGCGGGAGAGGGGACAAATGAGCAGTTCTTC
CASNVAGEGTNEQFF
>TRBJ2-7|.|TRBV27|.
TGTGCCAGCAGTTTACTCGCCGGGCCCGGACCTTACGAGCAGTACTTC
CASSLLAGPGPYEQYF
>TRBJ2-5|once|TRBV4-1|TRBD2
TGCGCCAGCAGCCAAGGAGTAGCGGGGGGCTTTGAGACCCAGTACTTC
CASSQGVAGGFETQYF
>TRBJ2-1|once|TRBV7-9|.
TGTGCCAGCAGCTTCGACATGGAGCAGTTCTTC
CASSFDMEQFF
>TRBJ1-3|.|TRBV7-9|.
TGTGCCAGCAGCTTAGCTGGGACGGATAGCTCTGGAAACACCATATATTTT
CASSLAGTDSSGNTIYF
>TRBJ2-7|.|TRBV4-1|TRBD2
TGCGCCAGCAGTCTAGCGGGGGGTACCTACGAGCAGTACTTC
CASSLAGGTYEQYF
>TRBJ2-7|once|TRBV5-1|TRBD2
TGCGCCAGCAGCTTTTCTGAGCGGGAGAGCTCCTACGAGCAGTACTTC
CASSFSERESSYEQYF
>TRBJ2-3|.|TRBV29-1|.
TGCAGCGTTCTGAGGGCAGATACGCAGTATTTT
CSVLRADTQYF
>TRBJ2-3|.|TRBV6-5|TRBD1
TGTGCCAGCAGTTTCCGGACAGGGCTCGGAGATACGCAGTATTTT
CASSFRTGLGDTQYF
>TRBJ1-1|.|TRBV5-5|.
TGTGCCAGCAGCTTGTGGCAGAACACTGAAGCTTTCTTT
CASSLWQNTEAFF
>TRBJ1-1|.|TRBV6-1|.
TGTGCCAGCAGACAGGGTTACACTGAAGCTTTCTTT
CASRQGYTEAFF
>TRBJ1-5|.|TRBV28|.
TGTGCCAGCAGTTTATGCGTCAGGAAGGCCGCTCTCATTAATCAGCCCCAGCATTTT
CASSLCVRKAALINQPQHF
>TRBJ1-5|few|TRBV2|.
TGTGCCAGCAGTGACAGTCCTTATAGCAATCAGCCCCAGCATTTT
CASSDSPYSNQPQHF
>TRBJ2-1|.|TRBV7-9|.
TGTGCCAGCAGCCAATTCACGGATGAGCAGTTCTTC
CASSQFTDEQFF
>TRBJ1-6|.|TRBV19|.
TGTGCCAGTAGTAGGACTGAGAATTCACCCCTCCACTTT
CASSRTENSPLHF
>TRBJ2-3|.|TRBV5-4|.
TGTGCCAGCAGCTTGGAGGCAGGCCTATTATCCACAGATACGCAGTATTTT
CASSLEAGLLSTDTQYF
>TRBJ2-5|.|TRBV30|.
TGTGCCTGGAGCCCCGGGATGGCCCAGTACTTC
CAWSPGMAQYF
>TRBJ2-7|.|TRBV6-1|.
TGTGCCAGCAGTGTTGAGGTTACCAGCTCCTACGAGCAGTACTTC
CASSVEVTSSYEQYF
>TRBJ2-7|.|TRBV5-1|TRBD1
TGCGCCAGCACCCTGGGTGGACAGGGCGGCGAGCAGTACTTC
CASTLGGQGGEQYF
>TRBJ2-1|.|TRBV27|.
TGTGCCAGCAGTTCACTAGGCCCCCAGGGTGAGCAGTTCTTC
CASSSLGPQGEQFF
>TRBJ2-7|.|TRBV28|.
TGTGCCAGCACCCCTATGGAGGATACCTACGAGCAGTACTTC
CASTPMEDTYEQYF
>TRBJ1-1|.|TRBV5-1|.
TGCGCCAGCCGAACCCCTACTAGAGCTTTCTTT
CASRTPTRAFF
>TRBJ2-7|.|TRBV28|TRBD1
TGTGCCAGCAGCCCGCCGGGACAGTCCTACGAGCAGTACTTC
CASSPPGQSYEQYF
>TRBJ1-2|.|TRBV4-1|.
TGCGCCAGCTACAAAGCTAACTATGGCTACACCTTC
CASYKANYGYTF
>TRBJ2-5|.|TRBV4-3|TRBD2
TGCGCCAGCAGCCAAATAGCGGGAGCAACAGAGACCCAGTACTTC
CASSQIAGATETQYF
>TRBJ2-7|.|TRBV9|TRBD1
TGTGCCAGCAGCGTAGATGGGACAGGGGGCTACGAGCAGTACTTC
CASSVDGTGGYEQYF
>TRBJ2-1|.|TRBV29-1|.
TGCAGCGTTGCTCTTACAGGGAACTCCTACAATGAGCAGTTCTTC
CSVALTGNSYNEQFF
>TRBJ2-7|.|TRBV5-4|.
TGTGCCAGCAGCTTAATTGGGAGTAACGAGCAGTACTTC
CASSLIGSNEQYF
>TRBJ1-2|.|TRBV29-1|.
TGCAGCGTTGAAGGTCCTATTAAGGAACGCTACACCTTC
CSVEGPIKERYTF
>TRBJ2-3|.|TRBV6-1|TRBD1
TGTGCCAGCAGTGAATGGGACAGCCGCACAGATACGCAGTATTTT
CASSEWDSRTDTQYF
>TRBJ2-7|.|TRBV14|TRBD2
TGTGCCAGCAGCCACAGTAGCGGGAGTCTGTACGAGCAGTACTTC
CASSHSSGSLYEQYF
>TRBJ2-3|.|TRBV10-1|TRBD2
TGCGCCAGCAGTGGTAGGGGGAAGGGAGCGGGAGGGCCAACAGATACGCAGTATTTT
CASSGRGKGAGGPTDTQYF
>TRBJ2-3|.|TRBV28|TRBD1
TGTGCCAGCAGTTCACAGGGGGAGGCAGATACGCAGTATTTT
CASSSQGEADTQYF
>TRBJ2-7|.|TRBV6-1|.
TGTGCCAGCAGTGAATTGGCTATCGGGATGTACGAGCAGTACTTC
CASSELAIGMYEQYF
>TRBJ1-2|.|TRBV6-1|.
TGTGCCAGCAGTGAAGCTGGGTACTCCCCTGGCTACACCTTC
CASSEAGYSPGYTF
>TRBJ1-3|.|TRBV10-2|TRBD1
TGCGCCAGCAGTGAATTTGGGGACAGGGATCCCATATATTTT
CASSEFGDRDPIYF
>TRBJ2-7|.|TRBV7-9|.
TGTGCCAGCAGCTCACCGGGACTCAACCCCCACGAGCAGTACTTC
CASSSPGLNPHEQYF
>TRBJ2-7|.|TRBV2|.
TGTGCCACCGAGAAACAGGGCTCTGGCGAGCAGTACTTC
CATEKQGSGEQYF
>TRBJ2-5|.|TRBV27|TRBD2
TGTGCCAGCAGTCTCACTAGCGGCGAGACCCAGTACTTC
CASSLTSGETQYF